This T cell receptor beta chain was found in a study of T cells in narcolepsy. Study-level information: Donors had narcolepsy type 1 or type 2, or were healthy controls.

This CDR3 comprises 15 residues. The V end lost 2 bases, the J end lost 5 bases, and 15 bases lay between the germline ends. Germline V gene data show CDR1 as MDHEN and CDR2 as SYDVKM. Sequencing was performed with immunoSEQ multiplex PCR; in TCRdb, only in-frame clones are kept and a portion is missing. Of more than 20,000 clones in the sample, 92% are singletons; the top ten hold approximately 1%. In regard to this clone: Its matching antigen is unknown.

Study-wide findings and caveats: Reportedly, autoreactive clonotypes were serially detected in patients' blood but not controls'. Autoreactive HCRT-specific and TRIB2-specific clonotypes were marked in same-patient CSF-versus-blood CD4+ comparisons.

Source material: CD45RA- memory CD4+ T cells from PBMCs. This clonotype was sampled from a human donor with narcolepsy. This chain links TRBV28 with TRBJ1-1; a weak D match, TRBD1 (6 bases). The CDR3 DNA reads TGTGCCAGCAGTTTAGGGGGCGTCGGGATTACTGAAGCTTTCTTT. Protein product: CASSLGGVGITEAFF.